The 22 T cell receptor beta chains reported below all come from one sample, sequenced in a study of beta chain features in type 1 diabetes (dated by TCRdb to the late 2010s). Library creation used the immunoSEQ multiplex PCR assay. The entire amount of isolated RNA was reverse transcribed using the High Capacity cDNA Reverse Transcription Kit, so the sequenced TCRB transcripts were expressed ones. TCRdb stores this immuneACCESS table with in-frame sequences only. Part of the clones is absent; in the studies checked, under half of the shortfall reflects unresolved V genes, and no reason is known for the rest. The sample has just over 450,000 clones on record, about 32% of them singletons. The top ten clones comprise about 0.06% of the sample. The source material was naive CD4+ T cells from blood. According to the study, the label for this sample's cell subset or site signals: true naive CD4+ T cells. Every receptor here comes from a man aged 18 to 29 in good health.

This clone was found a few times. The J gene is TRBJ1-4, the V gene TRBV18; maybe TRBD1 (5 bases). Germline values: CDR1 KGHSH, CDR2 LQKENI. V was clipped by 3 bases and J by 6 bases, with 14 bases between them. This CDR3 has 15 amino acids. CDR3 loop: CASSPDQGGYEKLFF. CDR3 nucleotides: TGTGCCAGCTCACCCGACCAGGGTGGCTATGAAAAACTGTTTTTT.

This clone showed up just a few times. V is TRBV10-3 and J is TRBJ2-7; D not certain. V lost 11 bases, J lost 2 bases, and 19 bases lay in between. The CDR3 length is 14 residues. CDR1 and CDR2 from the germline V gene are ENHRY and SYGVKD. The CDR3 is CASAPDQHPYEQYF. The CDR3 DNA follows: TGTGCCTCGGCGCCCGATCAGCATCCCTACGAGCAGTACTTC.

The V call is TRBV11-2, the J call TRBJ2-7; tentative D call: TRBD1 (5 bases). The CDR3 is 14 residues long. V dropped 1 base and J dropped 6 bases, with 13 bases sitting between them. CDR1 and CDR2 from the germline V gene are SGHAT and FQNNGV. Here the CDR3 reads CASSLGWGVAEQYF. In DNA, the CDR3 is TGTGCCAGCAGCTTAGGTTGGGGCGTGGCCGAGCAGTACTTC. Combining the CDR3 with reference TRBV11-2 and TRBJ2-7 gives the whole variable domain EAGVAQSPRYKIIEKRQSVAFWCNPISGHATLYWYQQILGQGPKLLIQFQNNGVVDDSQLPKDRFSAERLKGVDSTLKIQPAKLEDSAVYLCASSLGWGVAEQYFGPGTRLTVT.

The chain combines TRBV5-1 with TRBJ2-5, with 7 bases fitting TRBD1. V dropped 3 bases and J dropped 1; count of bases not matched to a gene: 6. The germline V gene has CDR1 SGHRS and CDR2 YFSETQ. This CDR3 comprises 15 residues. The CDR3 bases are TGCGCCAGCAGCTCCCGTTCAGGGGGCCAAGAGACCCAGTACTTC. Translation: CASSSRSGGQETQYF.

This chain connects TRBV7-2 to TRBJ2-7; D remains ambiguous. V lost 1 base to trimming and J lost 3 bases, with 7 bases between them. The germline V gene has CDR1 SGHTA and CDR2 FQGNSA. This CDR3 comprises 13 residues. The DNA of the CDR3 is TGTGCCAGCAGCTTAGAGACGGTCTACGAGCAGTACTTC. It codes for CASSLETVYEQYF.

V gene TRBV10-3 combines with J gene TRBJ2-1; 10 bases match TRBD2. Germline CDR1 is ENHRY and CDR2 is SYGVKD. V shed 11 bases and J 3 bases; nucleotides not matched to a gene: 7. The CDR3 sequence is 14 residues long. The CDR3 nucleotides read TGTGCCTCAAAGCGGGAGGGTTTCTACAATGAGCAGTTCTTC. Protein sequence: CASKREGFYNEQFF.

The chain is built from TRBV30 and TRBJ1-1; D perhaps matches TRBD1 (6 bases). The V end lost 3 bases, the J end lost 4 bases, and 12 bases lay between the germline ends. The CDR3 has 13 residues. In germline, CDR1 is GTSNPN, CDR2 SVGIG (reference sequence). CDR3 sequence reads: CAWRAGALTEAFF. CDR3 DNA sequence: TGTGCCTGGAGGGCGGGGGCGCTCACTGAAGCTTTCTTT. The whole variable domain, filled in from reference TRBV30 and TRBJ1-1, reads SQTIHQWPATLVQPVGSPLSLECTVEGTSNPNLYWYRQAAGRGLQLLFYSVGIGQISSEVPQNLSASRPQDRQFILSSKKLLLSDSGFYLCAWRAGALTEAFFGQGTRLTVV.

The V call is TRBV5-4, the J call TRBJ2-3; TRBD2 aligns across 13 bases. Trimming at V came to 2 bases and at J to 0 bases, leaving 3 bases not matched to a gene. This CDR3 contains 17 residues. Looked up from germline, CDR1 is SGHNT and CDR2 is YYREEE (reference sequence). CDR3 DNA: TGTGCCAGCAGCTTCGGACTAGCGGGGGATAGCACAGATACGCAGTATTTT. Amino acid sequence: CASSFGLAGDSTDTQYF. Together with reference TRBV5-4 and TRBJ2-3, the CDR3 gives the full variable domain: ETGVTQSPTHLIKTRGQQVTLRCSSQSGHNTVSWYQQALGQGPQFIFQYYREEENGRGNFPPRFSGLQFPNYSSELNVNALELDDSALYLCASSFGLAGDSTDTQYFGPGTRLTVL.

The chain joins TRBV13 to TRBJ2-1; tentative D call: TRBD1 (6 bases). The CDR3 sequence is 11 residues long. From germline, CDR1 is PRHDT and CDR2 FYEKMQ (reference sequence). The V end lost 3 bases, the J end lost 14 bases, and 11 bases lay between the germline ends. The CDR3 loop is CASSFEGVKFF. The CDR3 DNA sequence: TGTGCCAGCAGCTTCGAGGGGGTAAAGTTCTTC.

V and J are TRBV30 and TRBJ1-1; 7 positions match TRBD1. The CDR3 loop spans 14 amino acids. Germline V gene lookup returns CDR1 GTSNPN and CDR2 SVGIG (reference sequence). CDR3 amino acids: CALIDRVMNTEAFF. In DNA form, the CDR3 reads TGTGCACTCATAGACAGGGTAATGAACACTGAAGCTTTCTTT.

The V and J genes are TRBV7-9 and TRBJ2-3; D gene uncertain. The germline V gene encodes CDR1 SEHNR and CDR2 FQNEAQ (reference sequence). This CDR3 contains 16 residues. Trimming left V 4 bases short and J 0 bases short, with 14 bases between. The CDR3 DNA sequence: TGTGCCAGCAGCTCCCGGCGCGGACCTAGCACAGATACGCAGTATTTT. Encoded protein: CASSSRRGPSTDTQYF.

The CDR3 DNA reads as TGTGCCTGGAGTGTACAAGGGCTTAGCAATCAGCCCCAGCATTTT. Amino acids: CAWSVQGLSNQPQHF. This chain links TRBV30 with TRBJ1-5; D not certain. V lost 0 bases, J lost 0 bases, and 9 bases lay in between. Germline loops: CDR1 GTSNPN, CDR2 SVGIG (reference sequence). The CDR3 sequence is 15 residues long.

V and J are TRBV7-9 and TRBJ2-7; 12 bases are shared with TRBD2. V lost 2 bases, J lost 6 bases, and 2 bases stayed unmatched. The CDR3 has 14 amino acids. Germline V gene lookup returns CDR1 SEHNR and CDR2 FQNEAQ (reference sequence). CDR3 nucleotides: TGTGCCAGCAGCTTATCACTAGCGGGAGGCGAGCAGTACTTC. Protein: CASSLSLAGGEQYF.

This clone came up a few times. The chain joins TRBV7-2 to TRBJ2-7, with 9 bases aligning to TRBD2. The junction had 10 bases not matched to a gene; V was cut back by 7 bases and J by 3 bases. The germline CDR1 and CDR2 sequences are SGHTA and FQGNSA. The CDR3 has 15 amino acids. The CDR3 loop reads CASTGVAGDSYEQYF. In nucleotides, the CDR3 is TGTGCCAGCACGGGTGTAGCGGGAGACAGCTACGAGCAGTACTTC. Together with reference TRBV7-2 and TRBJ2-7, the CDR3 gives the full variable domain: GAGVSQSPSNKVTEKGKDVELRCDPISGHTALYWYRQSLGQGLEFLIYFQGNSAPDKSGLPSDRFSAERTGGSVSTLTIQRTQQEDSAVYLCASTGVAGDSYEQYFGPGTRLTVT.

The CDR3 here is CASSGSTDTQYF. The CDR3 nucleotides read TGTGCCAGCAGTGGAAGCACAGATACGCAGTATTTT. V gene TRBV21-1 combines with J gene TRBJ2-3. TRBV21-1 is a pseudogene locus. The CDR3 is 12 amino acids.

This clone was observed a handful of times. The chain carries TRBV5-1 and TRBJ1-4; D is uncertain. The V gene's germline CDR1 is SGHRS and CDR2 YFSETQ. Deletions cut 0 bases from V and 1 base from J, with 1 base between. This CDR3 spans 13 amino acids. The CDR3 DNA follows: TGCGCCAGCAGCTTGGGAACTAATGAAAAACTGTTTTTT. This sequence encodes CASSLGTNEKLFF.

This clone was found once. The gene calls are TRBV30 and TRBJ1-2, with TRBD1 as a possible D gene (5 bases). The V end lost 5 bases, the J end lost 8 bases, and 15 bases lay between the germline ends. In germline, CDR1 is GTSNPN, CDR2 SVGIG (reference sequence). The CDR3 is 12 amino acids. The CDR3 region has the DNA TGTGCCTGGCAGACCGGGACGCGGGGCTACACCTTC. Protein product: CAWQTGTRGYTF.

The rearrangement uses TRBV19 and TRBJ2-5; maybe TRBD2 (6 bases). Germline values: CDR1 LNHDA, CDR2 SQIVND (reference sequence). The CDR3 has 13 amino acids. V lost 6 bases and J lost 5, with 13 bases in between. The CDR3 region is CASSTTRSETQYF. The CDR3 DNA sequence: TGTGCCAGTAGCACGACTAGAAGTGAGACCCAGTACTTC.

The chain couples TRBV10-3 to TRBJ1-5; D is unclear. Trimming removed 0 bases at V and 6 bases at J, with 9 bases between. The germline CDR1 and CDR2 sequences are ENHRY and SYGVKD. The CDR3 has 14 residues. The CDR3 reads CAISESTGGQPQHF. The CDR3 DNA reads TGTGCCATCAGTGAGTCGACGGGCGGTCAGCCCCAGCATTTT.

The chain recombines TRBV9 with TRBJ2-1, with TRBD2 as a possible D gene (6 bases). The germline gives CDR1 SGDLS, CDR2 YYNGEE. This CDR3 has 16 residues. The V end lost 7 bases, the J end lost 6 bases, and 23 bases lay between the germline ends. CDR3 nucleotides: TGTGCCAGCGGAGGGCGAGGCTCCTTAATCTCCAATGAGCAGTTCTTC. The encoded protein is CASGGRGSLISNEQFF.

This clone was counted a few times. The V and J genes are TRBV30 and TRBJ2-6; possibly TRBD2 for D (6 bases). This CDR3 region has 15 residues. CDR1 is GTSNPN and CDR2 is SVGIG in the germline V gene (reference sequence). Trimming cost V 4 bases and J 0 bases, with 10 bases left between them. In DNA form, the CDR3 reads TGTGCCTGGACTAGCGTGTCCTCTGGGGCCAACGTCCTGACTTTC. Encoded protein: CAWTSVSSGANVLTF.

V and J are TRBV11-2 and TRBJ2-7; D gene uncertain. This CDR3 has 12 amino acids. Between the trimmed V and J ends, which lost 0 bases and 11 bases, there was a span of 11 bases. CDR1 is SGHAT and CDR2 is FQNNGV in the germline V gene. As DNA, the CDR3 is TGTGCCAGCAGCTTAGACCGGAGAGTCAAGTACTTC. Amino acid sequence: CASSLDRRVKYF.